This TCR beta chain emerged from a study of CD8 T cells in Susac syndrome. About the research overall: Susac syndrome patients were untreated, on corticosteroids with some adding intravenous immunoglobulin, or on intravenous immunoglobulin only.

Germline V gene sequence: CDR1 SQVTM, CDR2 ANQGSEA. CDR3 size: 12 residues. Trimming took off 4 bases at V and 6 bases at J, with 13 bases between the two ends. TCR beta sequencing was performed on blood CD8+ and CD4+ T cells. The patients with Susac syndrome were individuals who fulfilled the recently defined diagnostic criteria for disease that was either definite or probable. RNA totalling about 0.45 to 1 ug underwent reverse transcription with random hexamers. A multiplex approach, immunoSEQ multiplex PCR, amplified TCR beta CDR3 across 54 Vbeta and 13 Jbeta. TCRdb processed the immunoSEQ multiplex PCR reads anew with MiXCR; each CDR3 protein has one entry. This table holds about 150,000 distinct CDR3 sequences, roughly 96% found once.

This chain uses TRBV29-1 with TRBJ2-7; D is unclear. Sequencing used CD4+ T cells from PBMCs. This TCR was sampled from a human donor with Susac syndrome. This CDR3 is CSVASTVFEQYF. The CDR3 coding sequence is TGCAGCGTTGCCTCGACGGTCTTCGAGCAGTACTTC.